Listed below are T cell receptor beta chains from one sample, sequenced in a study of T cell responses to AZD1222 COVID-19 vaccine. The protocol was immunoSEQ multiplex PCR, while the TCRdb copy is restricted to in-frame clones and leaves out a portion. The sample has tens of thousands of clones, roughly nine tenths seen once. Sequencing used peripheral blood, obtained 28 days after the second AZD1222 dose. The receptors were gathered from an adult who received the AZD1222 COVID-19 vaccine. Each CDR3 is given with its conserved first and last residue. Fields, in order: D gene, V gene, J gene, CDR3 protein, CDR3 DNA. A D gene is named only where the DNA matches it firmly.

TRBD1	TRBV15	TRBJ1-5	CATSRDGTASNQPQHF	TGTGCCACCAGCAGAGATGGGACAGCCAGCAATCAGCCCCAGCATTTT
TRBD1	TRBV10-3	TRBJ1-2	CAINLQGGDYGYTF	TGTGCCATCAATTTACAGGGGGGCGACTATGGCTACACCTTC
NA	TRBV19	TRBJ1-5	CASSSVWQGLNQPQHF	TGTGCCAGTAGTAGCGTTTGGCAGGGGCTAAATCAGCCCCAGCATTTT
NA	TRBV3-1/TRBV3-2	TRBJ1-2	CASSQGFQGFGYTF	TGTGCCAGCAGCCAAGGATTCCAGGGTTTTGGCTACACCTTC
TRBD2	TRBV3-1/TRBV3-2	TRBJ2-5	CASSQSGVSGETQYF	TGTGCCAGCAGCCAATCCGGGGTTAGCGGGGAGACCCAGTACTTC
TRBD2	TRBV13	TRBJ2-5	CASSRTSGAQETQYF	TGTGCCAGCAGCCGGACTAGCGGGGCCCAAGAGACCCAGTACTTC
NA	TRBV30	TRBJ2-1	CAWMGQNYNEQFF	TGTGCCTGGATGGGACAAAATTACAATGAGCAGTTCTTC
NA	TRBV9	TRBJ2-3	CASSGGPVWDDTQYF	TGTGCCAGCAGCGGCGGCCCGGTCTGGGACGATACGCAGTATTTT
NA	TRBV11-1	TRBJ2-3	CASSKPLTDTQYF	TGTGCCAGCAGCAAGCCCCTTACGGATACGCAGTATTTT
NA	TRBV6-5	TRBJ2-1	CASSYAIYNEQFF	TGTGCCAGCAGTTACGCCATCTACAATGAGCAGTTCTTC
NA	TRBV5-6	TRBJ1-1	CASSLNRAKAFF	TGTGCCAGCAGCTTGAATCGAGCAAAAGCTTTCTTT
TRBD1	TRBV24-1	TRBJ1-1	CATSELWGQGANTEAFF	TGTGCCACCAGTGAGTTATGGGGACAGGGAGCAAACACTGAAGCTTTCTTT
NA	TRBV7-3	TRBJ1-4	CASSAPGGGGAHEKLFF	TGTGCCAGCAGCGCTCCCGGGGGCGGAGGGGCCCATGAAAAACTGTTTTTT
NA	TRBV3-1/TRBV3-2	TRBJ1-2	CASSLLYGYTF	TGTGCCAGCAGCCTATTATATGGCTACACCTTC
NA	TRBV3-1/TRBV3-2	TRBJ1-3	CASSQEQGRNTIYF	TGTGCCAGCAGCCAAGAACAGGGACGAAACACCATATATTTT